This T cell receptor beta chain was identified during a study of blood T cells in healthy people across ages. Study-wide results and caveats: No one knew whether donors had CMV, which possibly confounded expanded clonotype changes. Getting older went along with TCR beta diversity per million T cells dropping roughly linearly. Because sorting was not performed, PBMCs prevented conclusive naive versus antigen-experienced comparison.

A second PCR, run for about 7 to 11 cycles, used a sample-barcoded 5' primer plus a J-beta primer mix. The authors tagged each cDNA molecule using a template-switch adaptor with 12 random nucleotides. MiXCR was run by TCRdb on the 5' RACE reads, yielding one entry per CDR3 protein. The sample comprises fewer than 800,000 distinct CDR3 sequences, 49% of which are singletons, and under 35% rests with the top ten. The CDR3 consists of 16 residues. Deletions cut 3 bases from V and 5 bases from J, with 17 bases between. A word on this clonotype: Its target is unknown.

Sample: blood. The sequence was collected from a woman aged 55-75 years in good health. The V and J genes are TRBV12-3 or TRBV12-4 and TRBJ2-1; tentatively, D is TRBD2 (5 bases). This CDR3 is CASSFGARVPNNEQFF. The CDR3 DNA follows: TGTGCCAGCAGTTTCGGCGCGCGGGTACCTAACAATGAGCAGTTCTTC.